The 24 T cell receptor beta chains given below trace back to one sample, sequenced in a study of blood T cell repertoires in COVID-19. Sequencing was performed with immunoSEQ multiplex PCR; in TCRdb, only in-frame clones are kept and a portion is missing. The sample holds 45,000 to 55,000 clones; roughly 80% are singletons and the top ten take over 4.5%. Sequencing input: peripheral blood. The receptors come from a human donor in a cohort sampled during active COVID-19.

V and J are TRBV7-2 and TRBJ1-2; 7 bases align to TRBD1. The CDR3 has 12 residues. CDR1 is SGHTA, CDR2 FQGNSA, per germline. V shed 4 bases and J 8 bases; nucleotides not matched to a gene: 4. CDR3 DNA: TGTGCCAGCAGCTCAGGGGGTTACGGCTACACCTTC. Protein product: CASSSGGYGYTF.

The chain joins TRBV7-2 to TRBJ1-6; unclear D gene. Per germline, CDR1 SGHTA and CDR2 FQGNSA. CDR3 size: 15 residues. With 7 bases removed from V and 10 bases from J, the gap between germline ends came to 20 bases. The CDR3 bases are TGTGCCAGCAACCTCGGCCCCATTGGGCTATCACCCCTCCACTTT. It codes for CASNLGPIGLSPLHF. Combining the CDR3 with reference TRBV7-2 and TRBJ1-6 gives the whole variable domain GAGVSQSPSNKVTEKGKDVELRCDPISGHTALYWYRQSLGQGLEFLIYFQGNSAPDKSGLPSDRFSAERTGGSVSTLTIQRTQQEDSAVYLCASNLGPIGLSPLHFGNGTRLTVT.

This clone showed up many times. The chain employs TRBV7-7 and TRBJ2-5, with TRBD2 matching 14 bases. This CDR3 is built from 16 residues. CDR1 SSHAT and CDR2 FNYEAQ come from the germline V gene (reference sequence). V gave up 3 bases and J gave up 4 bases; unmatched junction bases: 4. The CDR3, as DNA: TGTGCCAGCAGCTTGGGACTAGCGGGGGTGTCAGAGACCCAGTACTTC. Translation: CASSLGLAGVSETQYF.

The CDR3 sequence is CASSPGLAGEYNEQFF. The CDR3 nucleotides are TGCGCCAGCAGCCCCGGTCTAGCGGGGGAATACAATGAGCAGTTCTTC. The V call is TRBV4-3, the J call TRBJ2-1; 10 nucleotides agree with TRBD2. CDR1 is LGHNA and CDR2 is YSLEER in the germline V gene. CDR3 length equals 16 residues. V shed 4 bases and J 4 bases; nucleotides not matched to a gene: 7.

This clone was seen more than once but under ten times. The chain carries TRBV4-3 and TRBJ2-3, with D possibly being TRBD2 (7 bases). This CDR3 comprises 17 residues. CDR1 and CDR2 (germline): LGHNA, YSLEER. Trimming stripped 0 bases from V and 2 bases from J, with 15 bases between. The CDR3 loop is CASSQEGRGGFTDTQYF. The CDR3 nucleotides read TGCGCCAGCAGCCAAGAGGGCAGGGGAGGGTTCACAGATACGCAGTATTTT.

This clone was seen more than once but under ten times. This chain connects TRBV24-1 to TRBJ2-3, with D maybe TRBD1 (5 bases). The ends were cut back, 7 bases at V and 1 base at J, with 14 bases in the middle. CDR1 is KGHDR, CDR2 SFDVKD, per germline. The CDR3 is 15 residues long. This chain's CDR3 is CATSGHGVGTDTQYF. CDR3 bases: TGTGCCACCAGCGGACACGGCGTGGGCACAGATACGCAGTATTTT.

The chain is built from TRBV27 and TRBJ1-2; 8 nucleotides line up with TRBD1. The V segment lost 3 bases and the J segment 7 bases; nucleotides outside the gene matches: 4. CDR1 is MNHEY and CDR2 is SMNVEV in the germline V gene (reference sequence). CDR3 length: 13 residues. The CDR3 protein is CASSFTGTGGYTF. The CDR3 DNA is TGTGCCAGCAGTTTTACCGGGACAGGTGGCTACACCTTC.

This clone was recorded a few times. V and J are TRBV19 and TRBJ1-5; D possibly corresponds to TRBD1 (6 bases). V shed 6 bases and J shed 0 bases, with 6 bases lying between them. Germline assignment: CDR1 LNHDA and CDR2 SQIVND (reference sequence). CDR3 size: 13 residues. The CDR3 coding sequence is TGTGCCAGTAGAGGGGGTAGCAATCAGCCCCAGCATTTT. As protein: CASRGGSNQPQHF.

V usage is TRBV30 and J usage is TRBJ1-1, with D tentatively TRBD1 (5 bases). CDR1 and CDR2 from the germline V gene are GTSNPN and SVGIG (reference sequence). V lost 8 bases and J lost 1, with 14 bases in between. The CDR3 is 13 residues long. This CDR3 is CATKPRGNTEAFF. The CDR3 DNA reads TGTGCCACAAAACCTAGGGGGAACACTGAAGCTTTCTTT.

The chain couples TRBV12-5 to TRBJ2-7, with 7 bases aligning to TRBD1. The CDR3 sequence is 14 residues long. Germline V gene sequence: CDR1 LGHNT, CDR2 FRNRAP. With 6 bases clipped from V and 4 bases from J, the junction kept 9 bases outside the gene matches. The CDR3 region has the DNA TGTGCTAGTGGACCTGACAGGGTTAGGTACGAGCAGTACTTC. Protein product: CASGPDRVRYEQYF.

The chain joins TRBV6-2 or TRBV6-3 to TRBJ2-7, with a weak D call TRBD1 (5 bases). The length of the CDR3 is 15 residues. CDR1 is MNHEY and CDR2 is SVGEGT in the germline V gene. The V and J ends lost 4 bases and 2 bases respectively, with 15 bases between them. CDR3 in DNA: TGTGCCAGCAGTTCACCTCCCAGGGCCACCTACGAGCAGTACTTC. Its translation: CASSSPPRATYEQYF.

This chain joins TRBV6-5 and TRBJ2-5; tentatively, D is TRBD2 (5 bases). CDR3 length: 13 residues. The V gene lost 8 bases and the J gene lost 2 bases, with 12 bases spanning the gap. Germline V gives CDR1 MNHEY, CDR2 SVGAGI. CDR3: CASARVEQETQYF. Written as DNA, the CDR3 is TGTGCCAGCGCGAGGGTTGAGCAAGAGACCCAGTACTTC.

This clone was seen more than once but under ten times. The gene calls are TRBV3-1 (or the pseudogene TRBV3-2) and TRBJ1-6, with no clear D. Germline CDR1 is LGHDT and CDR2 is YNNKEL (reference sequence). The CDR3 is made up of 14 amino acids. V was shortened by 4 bases and J by 7 bases, with 11 bases between the two germline ends. CDR3 sequence reads: CASSLPTQNSPLHF. CDR3 nucleotides: TGTGCCAGCAGCCTTCCCACACAGAATTCACCCCTCCACTTT.

The rearrangement joins TRBV4-1 to TRBJ1-4; no reliable D call. In germline, CDR1 is MGHRA, CDR2 YSYEKL. The CDR3 is 15 residues long. V lost 0 bases to trimming and J lost 2 bases, with 7 bases between them. CDR3 sequence: CASSQDWATNEKLFF. The CDR3 DNA is TGCGCCAGCAGCCAAGATTGGGCCACTAATGAAAAACTGTTTTTT.

This clone was counted once. The rearrangement links TRBV6-5 to TRBJ2-3, with 10 positions matching TRBD2. The V segment lost 6 bases and the J segment 3 bases; nucleotides outside the gene matches: 0. Germline-derived CDR1 and CDR2 are MNHEY and SVGAGI. The CDR3 loop spans 13 amino acids. The CDR3 reads CASRGLATDTQYF. The CDR3 nucleotides read TGTGCCAGCAGGGGACTAGCGACAGATACGCAGTATTTT.

The chain has TRBV10-3 and TRBJ2-1; 7 nucleotides match TRBD2. The germline V gene encodes CDR1 ENHRY and CDR2 SYGVKD. This CDR3 comprises 13 residues. The trim removed 5 bases at V and 5 bases at J, leaving 3 bases unmatched. The CDR3 nucleotides read TGTGCCATCAGTCCCGGGACTAACAATGAGCAGTTCTTC. Its translation: CAISPGTNNEQFF.

This chain uses TRBV29-1 with TRBJ2-3; D may be TRBD1 (5 bases). Germline lookup yields CDR1 SQVTM and CDR2 ANQGSEA. The CDR3 spans 14 residues. Deletions cut 4 bases from V and 0 bases from J, with 11 bases between. The CDR3: CSVVKGSSTDTQYF. CDR3 DNA sequence: TGCAGCGTTGTAAAGGGGTCGAGCACAGATACGCAGTATTTT.

The J gene is TRBJ2-7, the V gene TRBV7-9, with 7 bases fitting TRBD1. Losses at the gene ends were 5 bases for V and 5 bases for J; bases not matched to a gene: 12. Germline V CDR1 and CDR2: SEHNR, FQNEAQ (reference sequence). The CDR3 is 15 amino acids. The CDR3 nucleotides are TGTGCCAGCAGCCTCCAGGGACAGACTCAGGACGAGCAGTACTTC. Amino acid sequence: CASSLQGQTQDEQYF.

The J gene is TRBJ2-5, the V gene TRBV11-1; 7 nucleotides align to TRBD2. The CDR3 is made up of 15 amino acids. Unmatched junction bases numbered 7, after V lost 4 bases and J lost 2 bases. Per the germline V gene, CDR1 is SGHAT and CDR2 is FQDESV (reference sequence). CDR3 amino acids: CASSSAPGLQETQYF. As DNA, the CDR3 is TGTGCCAGCAGCTCCGCCCCGGGACTACAAGAGACCCAGTACTTC. The variable domain in full, with the rest retrieved from reference TRBV11-1 and TRBJ2-5, is EAEVAQSPRYKITEKSQAVAFWCDPISGHATLYWYRQILGQGPELLVQFQDESVVDDSQLPKDRFSAERLKGVDSTLKIQPAELGDSAMYLCASSSAPGLQETQYFGPGTRLLVL.

The chain employs TRBV24-1 and TRBJ2-1; tentatively, D is TRBD1 (6 bases). CDR1 is KGHDR, CDR2 SFDVKD, per germline. The CDR3 has 13 residues. V was clipped by 4 bases and J by 7 bases, with 10 bases between them. The chain's CDR3 is CATSEFTGNEQFF. For the CDR3, the DNA is TGTGCCACCAGTGAGTTTACAGGGAATGAGCAGTTCTTC.

CDR3 in amino acids: CASSYSQGRMNTEAFF. The CDR3, as DNA: TGTGCCAGCAGTTACTCCCAGGGAAGGATGAACACTGAAGCTTTCTTT. The chain has TRBV6-5 and TRBJ1-1, with TRBD1 as a possible D gene (5 bases). The V gene's germline CDR1 is MNHEY and CDR2 SVGAGI. V gave up 0 bases and J gave up 0 bases, with 11 bases separating them. The CDR3 has 16 amino acids.

J is TRBJ2-7 and V is TRBV7-9; TRBD1 agrees at 8 bases. The J segment lost 3 bases and the V segment lost 0 bases, leaving 7 bases of the junction unmatched. The CDR3 has 16 amino acids. The V gene's germline CDR1 is SEHNR and CDR2 FQNEAQ (reference sequence). The CDR3 DNA reads TGTGCCAGCAGCTTAGCGTATGGAGGACAGGGCTACGAGCAGTACTTC. This translates into CASSLAYGGQGYEQYF.

The rearrangement links TRBV19 to TRBJ1-2; D is unresolved. V gave up 3 bases and J gave up 2 bases, with 7 bases separating them. The CDR3 is 13 residues long. Germline V gene sequence: CDR1 LNHDA, CDR2 SQIVND (reference sequence). The CDR3 sequence: CASSIGLNYGYTF. In DNA form, the CDR3 reads TGTGCCAGTAGTATCGGGTTAAACTATGGCTACACCTTC. Supplemented by reference TRBV19 and TRBJ1-2, the full variable domain reads DGGITQSPKYLFRKEGQNVTLSCEQNLNHDAMYWYRQDPGQGLRLIYYSQIVNDFQKGDIAEGYSVSREKKESFPLTVTSAQKNPTAFYLCASSIGLNYGYTFGSGTRLTVV.

Here the CDR3 reads CASRPWGGHNYGYTF. In DNA form, the CDR3 reads TGTGCCAGCAGGCCTTGGGGGGGGCATAACTATGGCTACACCTTC. The chain employs TRBV6-2 or TRBV6-3 and TRBJ1-2, with a possible D match to TRBD1 (6 bases). Trimming pared 6 bases from V and 1 base from J, leaving 15 bases between. The CDR3 contains 15 residues. Germline CDR1 reads MNHEY; CDR2 reads SVGEGT.